The 13 T cell receptor beta chains below come from one sample, sequenced in a study of shared clonotypes between healthy human individuals. Generated by immunoSEQ multiplex PCR, the TCRdb table keeps only in-frame clones and is missing some. The top ten hold about 0.13% of the sample, which has about 2 million clones, 85% to 95% seen once. The sample taken for sequencing was naive CD4+ T cells sorted from blood. The subset denotes: CD45RA+ positively selected. These receptors came from a man aged 18 to 29 in good health.

The V gene is TRBV2, the J gene TRBJ2-5, with 7 bases matching TRBD1. J gave up 5 bases and V 6 bases, and 12 bases lay outside the gene matches. The CDR3 is 15 residues long. Germline loops: CDR1 SNHLY, CDR2 FYNNEI. In DNA, the CDR3 is TGTGCCAGCAGACCCGAGGACAGGCCGGGGGAGACCCAGTACTTC. Protein sequence: CASRPEDRPGETQYF.

The chain uses TRBV9 and TRBJ2-1, with unresolved D. V gave up 0 bases and J gave up 4 bases, with 8 bases separating them. Germline lookup yields CDR1 SGDLS and CDR2 YYNGEE. The CDR3 consists of 14 residues. CDR3 in amino acids: CASSVEQAYNEQFF. CDR3 coding DNA: TGTGCCAGCAGCGTAGAGCAGGCTTACAATGAGCAGTTCTTC.

For this clone: The CDR3 ends on some other residue instead of the conserved phenylalanine or tryptophan, so this is likely a read error. No DNA is shown, since the ends of the CDR3 on it are uncertain; the CDR3 is the one TCRdb lists. The CDR3 loop is CSASSGSRNTS. This chain joins TRBV20-1 and TRBJ1-2. In germline, CDR1 is DFQATT, CDR2 SNEGSKA (reference sequence). The CDR3 adds up to 11 amino acids, both ends counted.

The rearrangement uses TRBV28 and TRBJ1-2; weak D call: TRBD1 (5 bases). CDR1 and CDR2 (germline): MDHEN, SYDVKM. The length of the CDR3 is 12 residues. The ends were cut back, 5 bases at V and 4 bases at J, with 8 bases in the middle. The CDR3 nucleotides read TGTGCCAGCAGTAGGGGCCTCTATGGCTACACCTTC. This gives the protein CASSRGLYGYTF.

The V and J genes are TRBV19 and TRBJ1-3; D unclear. The CDR3 extends over 15 amino acids. The germline CDR1 and CDR2 sequences are LNHDA and SQIVND (reference sequence). The ends were cut back, 3 bases at V and 0 bases at J, with 9 bases in the middle. The CDR3 protein is CASSIPTYSGNTIYF. Here the CDR3 DNA reads TGTGCCAGTAGTATCCCCACCTACTCTGGAAACACCATATATTTT.

The V and J genes are TRBV9 and TRBJ2-1; 13 bases align to TRBD2. V shed 0 bases and J 0 bases; nucleotides not matched to a gene: 3. CDR3 length equals 18 residues. Germline V gene lookup returns CDR1 SGDLS and CDR2 YYNGEE. The CDR3 region has the DNA TGTGCCAGCAGCGTAGAGGGACTAGCGGGGAGCTCCTACAATGAGCAGTTCTTC. Its translation is CASSVEGLAGSSYNEQFF.

V usage is TRBV7-9 and J usage is TRBJ1-1; 7 positions match TRBD1. Germline V gene lookup returns CDR1 SEHNR and CDR2 FQNEAQ (reference sequence). V shed 3 bases, J shed 3 bases, and the junction held 1 base outside the gene matches. The CDR3 is made up of 13 amino acids. CDR3 sequence reads: CASSFDRDTEAFF. Here the CDR3 DNA reads TGTGCCAGCAGCTTCGACAGGGACACTGAAGCTTTCTTT.

The gene calls are TRBV27 and TRBJ2-1; 14 nucleotides match TRBD2. Germline lookup yields CDR1 MNHEY and CDR2 SMNVEV (reference sequence). The CDR3 spans 19 residues. J was trimmed by 0 bases and V by 0 bases; bases with no gene match: 4. The CDR3: CASSLSGLAGGRSYNEQFF. CDR3 in DNA: TGTGCCAGCAGTTTATCCGGACTAGCGGGGGGACGCTCCTACAATGAGCAGTTCTTC.

The chain links TRBV4-1 to TRBJ2-7; D tentatively reads TRBD1 or TRBD2 (6 bases each). Germline CDR1 is MGHRA and CDR2 is YSYEKL. V shed 2 bases and J shed 3 bases, with 11 bases lying between them. The CDR3 spans 14 residues. The CDR3 region is CASSQRGADYEQYF. CDR3 nucleotides: TGCGCCAGCAGCCAAAGGGGGGCTGACTACGAGCAGTACTTC.

The chain employs TRBV5-5 and TRBJ2-7, with a tentative D call TRBD1 (7 bases). Deletions cut 0 bases from V and 1 base from J, with 17 bases between. CDR1 and CDR2 (germline): SGHKS, YYEKEE (reference sequence). There are 17 residues in the CDR3. CDR3 sequence reads: CASSLAAGTVTSYEQYF. The CDR3, as DNA: TGTGCCAGCAGCTTGGCCGCGGGGACAGTTACTTCCTACGAGCAGTACTTC.

A single count supports this clone. This chain joins TRBV7-6 and TRBJ2-5, with D possibly called TRBD1 or TRBD2 (5 bases each). The CDR3 runs to 18 residues. Germline values: CDR1 SGHVS, CDR2 FNYEAQ. V was clipped by 5 bases and J by 2 bases, with 24 bases between them. CDR3: CASSPSVMETEGQETQYF. The CDR3 nucleotides read TGTGCCAGCAGCCCATCGGTGATGGAGACCGAGGGGCAAGAGACCCAGTACTTC.

This clone came up once. The chain uses TRBV5-6 and TRBJ1-5; no reliable D call. CDR1 and CDR2 (germline): SGHDT, YYEEEE. The germline V and J ends were trimmed by 4 bases and 12 bases, with 17 bases remaining between them. CDR3 size: 13 residues. In DNA, the CDR3 is TGTGCCAGCAGCCCCGGAAGGGCCCAGGTCCAGCATTTT. It encodes CASSPGRAQVQHF.

Concerning this clone: An end of the junction does not agree with germline; a read error may underlie this. This chain links TRBV7-9 with TRBJ2-5, with D unresolved. CDR1 and CDR2 (germline): SEHNR, FQNEAQ (reference sequence). The CDR3 has 11 residues. The CDR3 is CASSLGDGKDF. CDR3 nucleotide sequence: TGTGCCAGCAGCTTAGGAGACGGAAAGGACTTC.